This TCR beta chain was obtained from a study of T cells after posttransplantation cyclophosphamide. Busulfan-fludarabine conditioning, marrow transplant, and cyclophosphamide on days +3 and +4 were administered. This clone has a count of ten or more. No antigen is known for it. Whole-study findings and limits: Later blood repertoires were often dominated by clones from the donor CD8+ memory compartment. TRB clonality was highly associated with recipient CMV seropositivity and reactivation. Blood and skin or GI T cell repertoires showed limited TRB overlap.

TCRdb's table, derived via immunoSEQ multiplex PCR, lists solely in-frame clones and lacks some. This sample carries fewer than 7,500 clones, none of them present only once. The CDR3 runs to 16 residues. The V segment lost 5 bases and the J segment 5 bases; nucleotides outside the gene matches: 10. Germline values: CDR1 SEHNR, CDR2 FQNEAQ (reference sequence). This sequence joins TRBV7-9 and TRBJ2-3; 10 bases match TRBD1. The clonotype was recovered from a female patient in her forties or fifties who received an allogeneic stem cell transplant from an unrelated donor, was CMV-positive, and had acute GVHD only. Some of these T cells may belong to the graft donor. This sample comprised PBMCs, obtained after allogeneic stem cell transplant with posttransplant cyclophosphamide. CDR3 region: CASSAVTGGGGDTQYF. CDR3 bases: TGTGCCAGCAGCGCCGTGACAGGGGGCGGTGGAGATACGCAGTATTTT. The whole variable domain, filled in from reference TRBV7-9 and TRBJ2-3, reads DTGVSQNPRHKITKRGQNVTFRCDPISEHNRLYWYRQTLGQGPEFLTYFQNEAQLEKSRLLSDRFSAERPKGSFSTLEIQRTEQGDSAMYLCASSAVTGGGGDTQYFGPGTRLTVL.